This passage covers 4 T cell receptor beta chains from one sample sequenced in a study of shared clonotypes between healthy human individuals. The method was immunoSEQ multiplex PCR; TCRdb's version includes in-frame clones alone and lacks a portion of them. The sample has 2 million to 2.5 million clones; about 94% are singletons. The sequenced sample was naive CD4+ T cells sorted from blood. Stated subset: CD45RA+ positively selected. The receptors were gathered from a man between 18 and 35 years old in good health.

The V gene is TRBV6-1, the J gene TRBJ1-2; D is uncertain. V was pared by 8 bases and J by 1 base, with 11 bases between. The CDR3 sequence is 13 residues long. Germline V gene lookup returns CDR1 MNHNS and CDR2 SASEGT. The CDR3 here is CASRLVYNYGYTF. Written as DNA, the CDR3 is TGTGCCAGCCGATTGGTTTATAACTATGGCTACACCTTC.

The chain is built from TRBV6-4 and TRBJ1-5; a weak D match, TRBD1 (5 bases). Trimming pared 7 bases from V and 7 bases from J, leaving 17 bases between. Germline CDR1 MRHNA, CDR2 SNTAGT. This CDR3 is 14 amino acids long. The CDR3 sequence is CASNRMGDGQPQHF. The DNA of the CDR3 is TGTGCCAGCAACCGAATGGGGGACGGGCAGCCCCAGCATTTT.

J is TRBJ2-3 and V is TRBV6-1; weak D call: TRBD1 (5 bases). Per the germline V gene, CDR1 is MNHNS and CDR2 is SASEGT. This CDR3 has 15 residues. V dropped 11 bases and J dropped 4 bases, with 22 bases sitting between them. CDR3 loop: CAANSGRLGADTQYF. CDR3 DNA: TGTGCCGCGAATTCAGGGCGGCTTGGCGCAGATACGCAGTATTTT.

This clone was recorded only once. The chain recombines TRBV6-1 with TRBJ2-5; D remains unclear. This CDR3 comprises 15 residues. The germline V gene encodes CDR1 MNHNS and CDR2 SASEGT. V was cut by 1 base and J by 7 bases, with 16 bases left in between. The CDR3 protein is CASSEVGTTPTTQYF. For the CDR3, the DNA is TGTGCCAGCAGTGAAGTGGGTACAACCCCCACGACCCAGTACTTC.